This T cell receptor beta chain was sequenced for a study of blood T cell repertoires in COVID-19. Authors' data handling: How many nucleated cells were present was estimated from reference gene primer amplification. Sequencing used immunoSEQ multiplex PCR; TCRdb keeps in-frame clones, though not all of them. The DNA was the basis for D and trimming; V, J and clone size are from that table. Altogether roughly 100,000 clones are present, 60% to 85% being singletons, with the ten largest covering just under 10%. The CDR3 is 15 residues long. The ends lost 7 bases at V and 3 bases at J; junction bases unmatched: 9. In germline, CDR1 is LNHDA, CDR2 SQIVND (reference sequence).

The sample was peripheral blood. The TCR was taken from a woman of 80 years or more with acute or convalescent COVID-19. This chain joins TRBV19 and TRBJ1-2; 9 bases match TRBD1. The CDR3 protein is CASTPPGTGHYGYTF. CDR3 sequence (DNA): TGTGCCAGTACCCCCCCTGGGACAGGGCACTATGGCTACACCTTC.